This T cell receptor beta chain came from a study of HIV-infected patients and healthy controls. This clonotype was counted many times. Reverse transcription used 450 to 500 ng RNA and constant-region primers for alpha and beta. Each of the alpha and beta chains got its own library through chain-specific third strand synthesis with indices. Each molecule carried a 12-nucleotide identifier made of two joined random hexamers added before amplification. Each CDR3 protein gets one entry after TCRdb re-called the 5' RACE reads with MiXCR. Among 13,000 or so distinct CDR3 sequences listed, approximately 10% were seen once. No cell fractionation was done, so the repertoire covers all unsorted peripheral blood T cells. The germline V gene has CDR1 MGHDK and CDR2 SYGVNS. V was clipped by 5 bases and J by 8 bases; unmatched bases: 11. The CDR3 runs 15 residues.

The TCR originated in an adult in good health. The chain employs TRBV25-1 and TRBJ2-1; 8 bases align to TRBD1. The material sequenced was blood. CDR3 bases: TGTGCCAGCAGTCTAAATCCTGGGACAGGACATGAGCAGTTCTTC. Translated, it gives CASSLNPGTGHEQFF.